Listed below are T cell receptor beta chains from one sample, sequenced in a study of blood T cell repertoires in COVID-19. The table came from immunoSEQ multiplex PCR; TCRdb's copy has only in-frame clones and leaves some out. Of about 88,000 clones listed, about 84% are singletons. Sequencing used peripheral blood. These receptor sequences come from a woman in her 70s with acute or convalescent COVID-19. Each CDR3 is given with its conserved first and last residue. D genes are given only for firm matches. A clone size is listed for some rows: how often the clone was seen (once, few, many), or a class if it is expanded.

d_gene	v_gene	abundance	j_gene	CDR3aa	CDR3nt
.	TRBV19	.	TRBJ1-3	CASSIIAEGNTIYF	TGTGCCAGTAGTATAATTGCAGAAGGAAACACCATATATTTT
.	TRBV29-1	few	TRBJ1-1	CSVTADSHINTEAFF	TGCAGCGTCACCGCGGACAGCCATATTAACACTGAAGCTTTCTTT
TRBD1	TRBV30	.	TRBJ1-1	CAYQDRGLSFEAFF	TGTGCCTATCAAGACAGGGGACTCTCCTTTGAAGCTTTCTTT
.	TRBV7-8	.	TRBJ1-5	CASSWGGESNQPQHF	TGTGCCAGCAGCTGGGGGGGGGAAAGCAATCAGCCCCAGCATTTT
TRBD1	TRBV7-9	.	TRBJ1-2	CASSLALGTGDGYTF	TGTGCCAGCAGCTTAGCCCTTGGGACAGGGGATGGCTACACCTTC
TRBD1	TRBV30	.	TRBJ1-4	CAWSPTGDIEKLFF	TGTGCCTGGAGTCCCACAGGGGACATTGAAAAACTGTTTTTT
TRBD1	TRBV7-9	.	TRBJ2-6	CASSLGGTGVTGANVLTF	TGTGCCAGCAGCTTAGGGGGGACAGGGGTAACTGGGGCCAACGTCCTGACTTTC
TRBD1	TRBV14	.	TRBJ2-1	CASSQYAGGVNNEQFF	TGTGCCAGCAGCCAATATGCAGGGGGCGTGAACAATGAGCAGTTCTTC
.	TRBV3-1/TRBV3-2	.	TRBJ1-2	CASSQADSGYTF	TGTGCCAGCAGCCAAGCGGACTCGGGCTACACCTTC
.	TRBV11-3	.	TRBJ2-1	CASSLESGSYNEQFF	TGTGCCAGCAGCTTAGAAAGCGGGTCCTACAATGAGCAGTTCTTC
.	TRBV4-1	.	TRBJ1-5	CASSLDWDTYTNQPQHF	TGCGCCAGCAGCCTTGATTGGGACACCTACACCAATCAGCCCCAGCATTTT
.	TRBV14	.	TRBJ1-2	CASSQERGIYGYTF	TGTGCCAGCAGCCAAGAAAGAGGCATCTATGGCTACACCTTC
.	TRBV19	few	TRBJ2-1	CASSISPPLADNEQFF	TGTGCCAGTAGTATTAGCCCTCCCTTAGCGGACAATGAGCAGTTCTTC
TRBD2	TRBV28	.	TRBJ2-5	CASSRTSGGGETQYF	TGTGCCAGCAGCCGGACTAGCGGGGGGGGAGAGACCCAGTACTTC
TRBD2	TRBV11-2	.	TRBJ2-3	CASSLRRERADTQYF	TGTGCCAGCAGCTTACGGCGGGAGAGGGCAGATACGCAGTATTTT
.	TRBV19	.	TRBJ2-6	CASSITGTTRLSGANVLTF	TGTGCCAGTAGTATAACAGGGACGACCCGCCTCTCTGGGGCCAACGTCCTGACTTTC
TRBD1	TRBV18	few	TRBJ1-3	CASSPGTGFDTIYF	TGTGCCAGCTCACCGGGGACAGGGTTTGACACCATATATTTT
TRBD1	TRBV11-2	.	TRBJ2-5	CASSRTGGQETQYF	TGTGCCAGCAGCCGGACAGGGGGGCAAGAGACCCAGTACTTC
TRBD1	TRBV3-1/TRBV3-2	.	TRBJ1-5	CASRQPRTGGQPQHF	TGTGCCAGCAGGCAACCCCGGACAGGGGGACAGCCCCAGCATTTT
TRBD1	TRBV15	.	TRBJ1-3	CATSRDFGQENTIYF	TGTGCCACCAGCAGAGATTTCGGACAGGAAAACACCATATATTTT
TRBD1	TRBV15	.	TRBJ2-6	CATSRTDRGMTNVLTF	TGTGCCACCAGCAGAACAGACAGGGGAATGACCAACGTCCTGACTTTC
TRBD1	TRBV5-1	.	TRBJ2-3	CASSLTGVRDTDTQYF	TGCGCCAGCAGCTTGACAGGGGTCCGGGACACAGATACGCAGTATTTT
.	TRBV5-1	.	TRBJ2-2	CASSIRVERNTGELFF	TGCGCCAGCAGCATCAGGGTTGAACGTAACACCGGGGAGCTGTTTTTT
TRBD1	TRBV19	.	TRBJ1-1	CASKWTGMNTEAFF	TGTGCCAGTAAATGGACAGGGATGAACACTGAAGCTTTCTTT
TRBD1	TRBV7-8	.	TRBJ2-2	CASSSAGTGVAGELFF	TGTGCCAGCAGCTCCGCCGGGACAGGGGTTGCCGGGGAGCTGTTTTTT
.	TRBV3-1/TRBV3-2	.	TRBJ2-5	CASSQDRKQGYF	TGTGCCAGCAGCCAAGATAGGAAGCAGGGCTACTTC
TRBD2	TRBV30	.	TRBJ2-4	CAWTSGYKNIQYF	TGTGCCTGGACTAGCGGTTACAAAAACATTCAGTACTTC
.	TRBV27	.	TRBJ2-3	CASGIQGGGTDTQYF	TGTGCCAGCGGCATTCAGGGTGGGGGGACAGATACGCAGTATTTT
TRBD1	TRBV12-3/TRBV12-4	.	TRBJ2-3	CASNDRGSDTQYF	TGTGCCAGCAATGACAGGGGCTCAGATACGCAGTATTTT
TRBD2	TRBV5-1	.	TRBJ2-3	CASSLSGGSTDTQYF	TGCGCCAGCAGCTTGTCGGGGGGAAGCACAGATACGCAGTATTTT
TRBD2	TRBV14	.	TRBJ2-5	CASSQVWSSGGETQYF	TGTGCCAGCAGCCAAGTGTGGAGTAGCGGGGGGGAGACCCAGTACTTC
.	TRBV21-1	once	TRBJ1-2	CASSRTLPPGQGVYGYTF	TGTGCCAGCAGCAGAACCCTGCCCCCGGGACAGGGAGTCTATGGCTACACCTTC
TRBD2	TRBV5-4	.	TRBJ2-3	CASSAGTSGRRTDTQYF	TGTGCCAGCAGCGCGGGGACTAGCGGGCGACGCACAGATACGCAGTATTTT
TRBD1	TRBV19	.	TRBJ1-6	CASTGTVKNSPLHF	TGTGCCAGTACCGGGACAGTTAAAAATTCACCCCTCCACTTT
.	TRBV7-8	few	TRBJ1-2	CASSSPLTRGYTF	TGTGCCAGCAGCTCCCCTCTGACACGGGGCTACACCTTC
TRBD2	TRBV4-3	.	TRBJ2-1	CASSQAPTSGAYNEQFF	TGCGCCAGCAGCCAAGCGCCCACTAGCGGAGCCTACAATGAGCAGTTCTTC
TRBD2	TRBV9	.	TRBJ2-1	CASSGGGSALNVNEQFF	TGTGCCAGCAGCGGTGGCGGGAGTGCGTTGAATGTCAATGAGCAGTTCTTC
TRBD1	TRBV2	.	TRBJ1-1	CASSLLPSGQAPEAFF	TGTGCCAGCAGCCTTTTGCCGTCAGGACAGGCTCCTGAAGCTTTCTTT
.	TRBV30	.	TRBJ1-5	CAWSQGLSNQPQHF	TGTGCCTGGAGTCAAGGACTTAGCAATCAGCCCCAGCATTTT
TRBD1	TRBV7-9	once	TRBJ1-1	CASSRSDRGTEAFF	TGTGCCAGCAGCCGTTCGGACAGGGGCACTGAAGCTTTCTTT
.	TRBV12-3/TRBV12-4	.	TRBJ1-2	CASSTDRRGGYTF	TGTGCCAGCAGTACCGACAGGCGCGGGGGCTACACCTTC
.	TRBV7-8	.	TRBJ1-1	CASSLRDGAEAFF	TGTGCCAGCAGCCTTAGAGACGGAGCTGAAGCTTTCTTT
.	TRBV19	.	TRBJ2-1	CASSRLTSTSNEQFF	TGTGCCAGTAGTCGGTTGACTTCTACTAGCAATGAGCAGTTCTTC
TRBD2	TRBV5-1	once	TRBJ2-5	CASSLQLAGEKTQYF	TGCGCCAGCAGCTTGCAACTAGCGGGAGAGAAGACCCAGTACTTC
.	TRBV7-9	.	TRBJ1-1	CASSPLGTEAFF	TGTGCCAGCAGCCCCCTAGGCACTGAAGCTTTCTTT
.	TRBV19	.	TRBJ2-3	CASSIMSGQRAQYF	TGTGCCAGTAGTATCATGAGCGGGCAGAGGGCGCAGTATTTT
.	TRBV5-1	.	TRBJ1-1	CASSSILANTEAFF	TGCGCCAGCAGCTCGATCCTAGCGAACACTGAAGCTTTCTTT
.	TRBV7-2	.	TRBJ2-5	CASSRMQASEETQYF	TGTGCCAGCAGCCGGATGCAGGCTAGCGAAGAGACCCAGTACTTC
.	TRBV5-1	.	TRBJ2-3	CASSSTTDTQYF	TGCGCCAGCAGCTCTACCACAGATACGCAGTATTTT
.	TRBV11-3	.	TRBJ2-5	CASSSPGWTAQETQYF	TGTGCCAGCAGCTCCCCGGGGTGGACGGCTCAAGAGACCCAGTACTTC
.	TRBV5-8	.	TRBJ2-5	CASSLVGYGDQYF	TGTGCCAGCAGCTTGGTGGGGTACGGGGACCAGTACTTC
.	TRBV7-2	.	TRBJ2-3	CASSLQGLGTDTQYF	TGTGCCAGCAGCTTACAGGGGCTAGGGACAGATACGCAGTATTTT
TRBD2	TRBV5-8	.	TRBJ2-1	CASGRGRVRDEQFF	TGTGCCAGCGGGCGAGGGAGGGTCCGTGATGAGCAGTTCTTC